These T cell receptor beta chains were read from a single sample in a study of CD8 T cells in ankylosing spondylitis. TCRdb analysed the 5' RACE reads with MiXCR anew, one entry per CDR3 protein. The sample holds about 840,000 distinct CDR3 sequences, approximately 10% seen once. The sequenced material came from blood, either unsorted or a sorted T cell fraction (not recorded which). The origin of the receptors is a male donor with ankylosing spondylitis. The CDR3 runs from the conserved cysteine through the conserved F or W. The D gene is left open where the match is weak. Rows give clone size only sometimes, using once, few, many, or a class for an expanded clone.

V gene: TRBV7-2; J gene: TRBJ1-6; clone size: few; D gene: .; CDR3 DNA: TGTGCCAGCAGCTTAGCTACAGGATTTCTTTCACCCCTCCACTTT; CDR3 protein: CASSLATGFLSPLHF
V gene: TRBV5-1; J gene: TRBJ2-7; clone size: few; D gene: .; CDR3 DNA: TGCGCCAGCAGCCCCACGAGGGCTCCCTACGAGCAGTACTTC; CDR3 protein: CASSPTRAPYEQYF
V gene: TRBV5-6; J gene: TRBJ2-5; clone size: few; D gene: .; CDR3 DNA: TGTGCCAGCACCCTAACCCCAACCGAAAGCCAAGAGACCCAGTACTTC; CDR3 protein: CASTLTPTESQETQYF
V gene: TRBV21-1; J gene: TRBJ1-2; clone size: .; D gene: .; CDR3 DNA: TGTGCCAGCAGCAAAGGCGGGGGAGGTGGCTACACCTTC; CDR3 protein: CASSKGGGGGYTF
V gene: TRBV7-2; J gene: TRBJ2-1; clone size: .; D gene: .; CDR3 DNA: TGTGCCAGCAGCTTAGCCCAGGGAATAGCCTCCTACAATGAGCAGTTCTTC; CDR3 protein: CASSLAQGIASYNEQFF
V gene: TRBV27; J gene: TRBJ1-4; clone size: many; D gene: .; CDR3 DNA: TGTGCCAGCAGTTTCAGGGGCGTTGAAAAACTGTTTTTT; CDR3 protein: CASSFRGVEKLFF
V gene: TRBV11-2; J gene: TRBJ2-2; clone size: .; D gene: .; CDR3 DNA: TGTGCCAGCACCTTCTTTGGGGCCGGGGAGCTGTTTTTT; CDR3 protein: CASTFFGAGELFF
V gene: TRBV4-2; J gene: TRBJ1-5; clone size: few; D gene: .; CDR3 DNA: TGTGCCAGCAGCCAAGGAAGTAGCAATCAGCCCCAGCATTTT; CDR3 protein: CASSQGSSNQPQHF
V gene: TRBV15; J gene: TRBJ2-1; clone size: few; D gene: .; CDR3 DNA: TGTGCCACCAGCAGAGATCCGGCAGGGACAAGTGAGCAGTTCTTC; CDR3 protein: CATSRDPAGTSEQFF
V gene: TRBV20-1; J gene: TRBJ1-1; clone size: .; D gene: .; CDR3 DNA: TGCAGTGCTAGGGCCGTAGACGGGAGAAACACTGAAGCTTTCTTT; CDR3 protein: CSARAVDGRNTEAFF
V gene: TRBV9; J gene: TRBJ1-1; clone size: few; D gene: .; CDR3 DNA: TGTGCCAGCAGCGCCCGAGGGTTGTCCGGGAACACTGAAGCTTTCTTT; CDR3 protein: CASSARGLSGNTEAFF
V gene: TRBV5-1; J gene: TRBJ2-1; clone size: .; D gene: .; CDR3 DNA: TGCGCCAGCACCCCCAGGGCTAACAATGAGCAGTTCTTC; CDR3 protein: CASTPRANNEQFF
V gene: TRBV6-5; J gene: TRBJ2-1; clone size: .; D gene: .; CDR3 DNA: TGTGCCAGCAGTTACTCAGTCAGGGATAATGAGCAGTTCTTC; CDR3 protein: CASSYSVRDNEQFF
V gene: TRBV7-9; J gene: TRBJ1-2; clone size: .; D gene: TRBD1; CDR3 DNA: TGTGCCAGCAGCGTCTTGGGACAGAGTTATGGCTACACCTTC; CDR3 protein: CASSVLGQSYGYTF
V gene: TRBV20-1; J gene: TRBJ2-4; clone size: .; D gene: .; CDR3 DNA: TGCAGTGCTCAACGAGGCCCCCGGAGAAACATTCAGTACTTC; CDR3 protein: CSAQRGPRRNIQYF
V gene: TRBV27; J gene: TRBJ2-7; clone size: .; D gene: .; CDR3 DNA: TGTGCCAGCAGAGGGGCGGGCGAGCAGTACTTC; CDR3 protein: CASRGAGEQYF
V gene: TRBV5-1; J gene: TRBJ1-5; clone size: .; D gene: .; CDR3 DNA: TGCGCCAGCAGCTTGGGTCCCAGGGTTTCGGGTCAGCCCCAGCATTTT; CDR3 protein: CASSLGPRVSGQPQHF
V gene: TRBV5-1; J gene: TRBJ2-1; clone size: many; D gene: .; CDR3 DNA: TGCGCCAGCAGTAATGACTTGGGGCTAAGCTCCTACAATGAGCAGTTCTTC; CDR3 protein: CASSNDLGLSSYNEQFF
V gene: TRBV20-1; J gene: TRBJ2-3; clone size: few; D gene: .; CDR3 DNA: TGCAGTGCTAGGGCGGTGGGGGTCACAGATACGCAGTATTTT; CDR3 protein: CSARAVGVTDTQYF
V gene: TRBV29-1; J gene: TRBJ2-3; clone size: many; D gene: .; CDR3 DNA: TGCAGCGTTGCGGGACCTAGCACAGATACGCAGTATTTT; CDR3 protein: CSVAGPSTDTQYF
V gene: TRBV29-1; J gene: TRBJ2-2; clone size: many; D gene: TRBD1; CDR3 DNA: TGCAGCGTGAGGGGACAGGGAGACACCGGGGAGCTGTTTTTT; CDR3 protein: CSVRGQGDTGELFF
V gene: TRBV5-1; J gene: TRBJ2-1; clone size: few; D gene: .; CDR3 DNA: TGCGCCAGCAGCTTGGTCGCAGCAAACTACAATGAGCAGTTCTTC; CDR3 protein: CASSLVAANYNEQFF
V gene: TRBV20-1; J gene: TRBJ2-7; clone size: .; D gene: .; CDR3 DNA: TGCAGTGCCATCCGCCGGGTTAGTAGGCGCTCCTACGAGCAGTACTTC; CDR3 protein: CSAIRRVSRRSYEQYF
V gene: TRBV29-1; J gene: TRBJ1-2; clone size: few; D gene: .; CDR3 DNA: TGCAGCGTTGCTTGGGGTAACTATGGCTACACCTTC; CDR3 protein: CSVAWGNYGYTF
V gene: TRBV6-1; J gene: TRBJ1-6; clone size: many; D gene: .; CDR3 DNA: TGTGCCACTACCCGAGACAGCTTGATCCCCCTCCACTTT; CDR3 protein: CATTRDSLIPLHF
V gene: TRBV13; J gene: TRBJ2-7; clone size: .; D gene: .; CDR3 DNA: TGTGCCAGCAGCCGGGACGGTGACTACGAGCAGTACTTC; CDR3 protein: CASSRDGDYEQYF
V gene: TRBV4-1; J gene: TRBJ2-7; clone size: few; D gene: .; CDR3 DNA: TGCGCCAGCAGCCGAGACAGGCGCTCGGGGTACGAGCAGTACTTC; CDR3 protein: CASSRDRRSGYEQYF
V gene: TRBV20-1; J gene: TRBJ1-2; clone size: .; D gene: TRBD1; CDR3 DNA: TGCAGTGCTACCCTAGGGGGCATTGGCTATGGCTACACCTTC; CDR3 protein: CSATLGGIGYGYTF
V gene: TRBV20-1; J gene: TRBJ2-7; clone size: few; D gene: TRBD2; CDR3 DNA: TGCAGTGCTCCGGGACTAGCGGCCTACGAGCAGTACTTC; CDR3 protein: CSAPGLAAYEQYF
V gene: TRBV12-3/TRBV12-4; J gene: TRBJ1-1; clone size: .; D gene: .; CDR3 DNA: TGTGCCAGCACAGGACGGAGTCAGACTGAAGCTTTCTTT; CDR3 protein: CASTGRSQTEAFF
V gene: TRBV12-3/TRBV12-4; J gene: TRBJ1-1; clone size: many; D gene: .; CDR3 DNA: TGTGCCAGCCGCTGGGGGGGGCGCGAGACTGAAGCTTTCTTT; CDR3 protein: CASRWGGRETEAFF
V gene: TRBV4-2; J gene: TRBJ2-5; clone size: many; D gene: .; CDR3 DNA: TGTGCCAGCAGCCCGGGGGGCAGACAAGAGACCCAGTACTTC; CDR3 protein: CASSPGGRQETQYF
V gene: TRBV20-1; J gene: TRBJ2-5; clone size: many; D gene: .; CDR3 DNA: TGCAGTGCTAGATACAGGGCCCAAGAGACCCAGTACTTC; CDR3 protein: CSARYRAQETQYF
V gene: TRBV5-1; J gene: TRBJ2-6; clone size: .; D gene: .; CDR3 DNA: TGCGCCAGCAGCTTGGCCGGCCAAGCAGGGGCCAACGTCCTGACTTTC; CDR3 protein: CASSLAGQAGANVLTF
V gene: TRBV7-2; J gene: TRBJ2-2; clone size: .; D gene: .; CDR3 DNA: TGTGCCAGCAGCTTAGGACCCCCCGGGGAGCTGTTTTTT; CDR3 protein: CASSLGPPGELFF
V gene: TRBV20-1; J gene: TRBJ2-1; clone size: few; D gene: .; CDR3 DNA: TGCAGTGCTAGAGGTTCGGACAGAGACACCTACAATGAGCAGTTCTTC; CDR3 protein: CSARGSDRDTYNEQFF
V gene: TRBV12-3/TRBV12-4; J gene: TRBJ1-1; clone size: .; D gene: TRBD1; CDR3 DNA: TGTGCCAGCAGCGTACAGGGGCCGTCTCACACTGAAGCTTTCTTT; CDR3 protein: CASSVQGPSHTEAFF
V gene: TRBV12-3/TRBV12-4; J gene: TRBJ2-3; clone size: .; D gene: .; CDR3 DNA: TGTGCCAGCAGCCAGACAACTGCGCGGAACACAGATACGCAGTATTTT; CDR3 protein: CASSQTTARNTDTQYF
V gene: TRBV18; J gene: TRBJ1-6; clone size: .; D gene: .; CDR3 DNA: TGTGCCAGCTCACGTTTCGACGTACGAGGGGATAATTCACCCCTCCACTTT; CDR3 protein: CASSRFDVRGDNSPLHF
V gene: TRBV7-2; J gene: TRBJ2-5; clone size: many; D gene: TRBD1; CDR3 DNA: TGTGCCACGAAGAGGGGGCTGATAGAAGAGACCCAGTACTTC; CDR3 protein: CATKRGLIEETQYF
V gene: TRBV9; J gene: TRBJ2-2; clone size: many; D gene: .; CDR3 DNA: TGTGCCAGCAGCGTAAGGATCACCGGGGAGCTGTTTTTT; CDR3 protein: CASSVRITGELFF